This T cell receptor (beta chain) was sequenced in a study of T cell repertoires in cytomegalovirus infection. Study as a whole: TCR beta signatures that were public indicated CMV infection and matching HLA type. Whole-study results and caveats: Clonotypes of TCR beta that were HLA-C-restricted and CMV-specific dominated the ex vivo response.

Comments on this clonotype: What it binds is unknown.

TCRdb itself ran the reads through MiXCR, one entry per CDR3 protein. Altogether around 800,000 distinct CDR3 sequences are present, approximately 30% being singletons, with the ten largest covering over 10%. The receptor comes from a human donor in good health (CMV status not recorded). Some clones in this sample may be carry-over from other donors' samples. The specimen comprised cultured CD8+ T cells from PBMCs, sampled from culture after CMV antigen stimulation.

Written as DNA, the CDR3 is TGTGCCAGCAGCGTCGCCGGGACGCTGACCTACGAGCAGTACTTC. Its translation is CASSVAGTLTYEQYF. This chain uses TRBV5-5 with TRBJ2-7; D may match TRBD1 or TRBD2 (5 bases each). The CDR3 totals 15 residues. The germline V gene encodes CDR1 SGHKS and CDR2 YYEKEE (reference sequence). Trimming stripped 4 bases from V and 2 bases from J, with 16 bases between.